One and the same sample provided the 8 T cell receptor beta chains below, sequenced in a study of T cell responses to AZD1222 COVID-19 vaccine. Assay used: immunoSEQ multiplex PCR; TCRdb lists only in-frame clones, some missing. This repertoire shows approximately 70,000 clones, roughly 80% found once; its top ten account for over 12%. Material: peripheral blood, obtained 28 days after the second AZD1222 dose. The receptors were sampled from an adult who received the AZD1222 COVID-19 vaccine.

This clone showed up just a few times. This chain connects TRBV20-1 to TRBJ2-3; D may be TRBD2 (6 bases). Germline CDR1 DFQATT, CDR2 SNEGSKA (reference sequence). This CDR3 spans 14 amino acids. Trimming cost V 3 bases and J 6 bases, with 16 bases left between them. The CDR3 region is CSASAGPSGDTQYF. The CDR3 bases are TGCAGTGCTAGTGCGGGACCCTCTGGGGATACGCAGTATTTT.

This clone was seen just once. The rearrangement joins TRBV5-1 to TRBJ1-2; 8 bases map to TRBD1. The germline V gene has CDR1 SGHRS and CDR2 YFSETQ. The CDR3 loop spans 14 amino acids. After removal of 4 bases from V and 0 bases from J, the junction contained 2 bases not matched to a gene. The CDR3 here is CASSVGQANYGYTF. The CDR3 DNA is TGCGCCAGCAGCGTGGGACAGGCTAACTATGGCTACACCTTC.

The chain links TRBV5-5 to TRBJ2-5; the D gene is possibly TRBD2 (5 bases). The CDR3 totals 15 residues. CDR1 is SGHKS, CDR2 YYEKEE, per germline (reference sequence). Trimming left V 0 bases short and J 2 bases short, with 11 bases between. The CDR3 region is CASSLAGNRQETQYF. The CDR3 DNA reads TGTGCCAGCAGCTTGGCGGGAAACAGACAAGAGACCCAGTACTTC.

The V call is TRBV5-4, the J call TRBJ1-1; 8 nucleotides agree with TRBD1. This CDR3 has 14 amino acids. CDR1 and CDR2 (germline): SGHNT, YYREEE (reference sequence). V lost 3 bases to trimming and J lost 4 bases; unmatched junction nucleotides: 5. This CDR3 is CASSSRTGPTEAFF. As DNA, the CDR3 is TGTGCCAGCAGCTCCAGGACAGGGCCCACTGAAGCTTTCTTT.

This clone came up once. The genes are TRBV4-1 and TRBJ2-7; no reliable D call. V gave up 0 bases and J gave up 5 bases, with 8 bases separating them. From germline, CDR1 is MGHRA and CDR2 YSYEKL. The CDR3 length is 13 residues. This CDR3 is CASSQDPPDEQYF. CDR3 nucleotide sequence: TGCGCCAGCAGCCAAGACCCCCCGGACGAGCAGTACTTC.

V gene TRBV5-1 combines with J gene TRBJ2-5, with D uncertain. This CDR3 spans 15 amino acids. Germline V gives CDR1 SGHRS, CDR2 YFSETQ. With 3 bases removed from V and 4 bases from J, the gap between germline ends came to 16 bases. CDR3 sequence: CASSSRATSPETQYF. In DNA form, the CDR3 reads TGCGCCAGCAGCTCCCGGGCCACATCGCCAGAGACCCAGTACTTC.

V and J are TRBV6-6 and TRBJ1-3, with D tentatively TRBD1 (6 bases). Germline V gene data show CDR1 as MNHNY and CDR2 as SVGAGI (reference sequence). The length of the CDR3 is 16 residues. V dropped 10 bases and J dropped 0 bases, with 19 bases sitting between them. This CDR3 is CATGGQPRISGNTIYF. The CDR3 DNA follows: TGTGCCACGGGGGGCCAGCCGCGGATCTCTGGAAACACCATATATTTT.

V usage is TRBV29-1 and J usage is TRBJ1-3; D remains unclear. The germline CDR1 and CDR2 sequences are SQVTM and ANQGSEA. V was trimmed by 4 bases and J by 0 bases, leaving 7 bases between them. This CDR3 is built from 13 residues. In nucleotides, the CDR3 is TGCAGCGTTGCGGCTTCCTCTGGAAACACCATATATTTT. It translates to CSVAASSGNTIYF.